The sequence of this T cell receptor beta chain was determined in a study of blood T cell repertoires in COVID-19. Study-level background: Sites in the United States, Italy and Spain provided acute and convalescent COVID-19 samples. Sample material is recorded as cDNA or gDNA derived from T cells, B-cell-depleted T cells, or PBMCs.

This clone was picked up a small number of times. Germline CDR1 is LGHNA and CDR2 is YSLEER. The CDR3 consists of 17 residues. With 0 bases clipped from V and 7 bases from J, the junction kept 7 bases outside the gene matches. Per the original data handling: Counts of nucleated cells, estimated from reference gene primer amplification, were obtained. Sequencing used immunoSEQ multiplex PCR; TCRdb keeps in-frame clones, though not all of them. That table supplies the V and J calls and clone size; D and trimming were determined from the DNA. The sample has about 260,000 clones; around four fifths are singletons.

The material sequenced was peripheral blood. This clonotype was obtained from a woman in her forties or fifties who had recovered from COVID-19. The chain employs TRBV4-3 and TRBJ2-2; 11 nucleotides match TRBD2. The CDR3 DNA sequence: TGCGCCAGCAGCCAAGATTTAGCGGGAGGGCCCGGCGGGGAGCTGTTTTTT. This codes for CASSQDLAGGPGGELFF.